The 9 T cell receptor beta chains in this list originate from one sample, sequenced in a study of metastatic and nonmetastatic thyroid tumors. Among the patients, none had received any treatment before thyroid surgery. TCRdb re-called the PCR reads with MiXCR. The sample shows about 35,000 clones, roughly 18% of them seen only once. Sequencing was carried out using blood. These receptor sequences come from a female donor with papillary thyroid cancer or a benign thyroid nodule (not recorded which). Some clones in this sample may be carry-over from other donors' samples.

This clone has at least ten counts. This chain joins TRBV11-1 and TRBJ2-3; no reliable D call. CDR3 size: 14 residues. V was pared by 5 bases and J by 0 bases, with 9 bases between. CDR1 is SGHAT, CDR2 FQDESV, per germline (reference sequence). CDR3 bases: TGTGCCAGCAGCCTACACCCTAGCACAGATACGCAGTATTTT. Encoded protein: CASSLHPSTDTQYF.

This clone was detected once. This chain links TRBV20-1 with TRBJ2-2, with TRBD2 matching over 11 bases. The CDR3 length is 15 residues. Germline V gives CDR1 DFQATT, CDR2 SNEGSKA (reference sequence). J gave up 3 bases and V 0 bases, and 0 bases lay outside the gene matches. CDR3 nucleotide sequence: TGCAGTGCTAGAGATAGCGGGAGGGACACCGGGGAGCTGTTTTTT. As protein: CSARDSGRDTGELFF.

This clone has ten or more counts. The J gene is TRBJ2-7, the V gene TRBV30, with unresolved D. With 7 bases removed from V and 3 bases from J, the gap between germline ends came to 13 bases. Germline V gene data show CDR1 as GTSNPN and CDR2 as SVGIG (reference sequence). The length of the CDR3 is 12 residues. This CDR3 reads CAYTSSYYEQYF. The CDR3 DNA is TGTGCCTACACCTCGAGTTACTACGAGCAGTACTTC.

This clone was seen repeatedly, ten times or more. The rearrangement uses TRBV7-9 and TRBJ2-3, with 10 bases matching TRBD2. V was clipped by 5 bases and J by 4 bases; unmatched bases: 9. The CDR3 has 16 amino acids. Germline CDR1 and CDR2: SEHNR and FQNEAQ (reference sequence). CDR3 sequence: CASSKGLAWPSDTQYF. The CDR3 DNA sequence: TGTGCCAGCAGCAAGGGACTAGCGTGGCCCTCAGATACGCAGTATTTT.

The table lists this clone with many counts. This chain links TRBV2 with TRBJ1-1; D ambiguous. Trimming left V 6 bases short and J 1 base short, with 9 bases between. CDR1 SNHLY and CDR2 FYNNEI come from the germline V gene. The CDR3 is 13 amino acids. CDR3 region: CASSPQTNTEAFF. The DNA of the CDR3 is TGTGCCAGCAGCCCACAGACGAACACTGAAGCTTTCTTT.

This clone was observed at least ten times. The rearrangement links TRBV20-1 to TRBJ1-4, with D possibly being TRBD1 (5 bases). The CDR3 contains 14 residues. With 5 bases removed from V and 6 bases from J, the gap between germline ends came to 16 bases. From germline, CDR1 is DFQATT and CDR2 SNEGSKA (reference sequence). CDR3 region: CSARTGTNYEKLFF. For the CDR3, the DNA is TGCAGTGCTCGGACGGGGACTAACTATGAAAAACTGTTTTTT.

This clone was counted ten times or more. The chain couples TRBV29-1 to TRBJ1-2; D not resolved. V shed 5 bases and J shed 0 bases, with 7 bases lying between them. Germline V gives CDR1 SQVTM, CDR2 ANQGSEA. The CDR3 runs to 12 residues. In DNA, the CDR3 is TGCAGCGTTCCTCACCCTAACTATGGCTACACCTTC. Its translation: CSVPHPNYGYTF.

This clone came up a few times. The sample has other DNA sequences that encode this CDR3 too. The chain joins TRBV5-6 to TRBJ2-1; 10 nucleotides match TRBD2. This CDR3 has 13 amino acids. Looked up from germline, CDR1 is SGHDT and CDR2 is YYEEEE. V shed 9 bases and J 4 bases; nucleotides not matched to a gene: 4. The CDR3 coding sequence is TGTGCCACAGGACTAGCGGAGTACAATGAGCAGTTCTTC. The encoded protein is CATGLAEYNEQFF.

In this sample, this clone turned up many times. The chain is built from TRBV7-9 and TRBJ1-1; D is uncertain. The CDR3 extends over 15 amino acids. V was trimmed by 7 bases and J by 1 base, leaving 16 bases between them. CDR1 and CDR2 from the germline V gene are SEHNR and FQNEAQ (reference sequence). The CDR3 region is CASNLSGEGNTEAFF. Written as DNA, the CDR3 is TGTGCCAGCAACCTAAGCGGGGAGGGGAACACTGAAGCTTTCTTT. The full variable domain, in which reference TRBV7-9 and TRBJ1-1 provide the parts outside the CDR3, is DTGVSQNPRHKITKRGQNVTFRCDPISEHNRLYWYRQTLGQGPEFLTYFQNEAQLEKSRLLSDRFSAERPKGSFSTLEIQRTEQGDSAMYLCASNLSGEGNTEAFFGQGTRLTVV.